The 27 T cell receptor beta chains presented below share a single source sample, sequenced in a study of blood T cell repertoires in COVID-19. TCRdb's table, derived via immunoSEQ multiplex PCR, lists solely in-frame clones and lacks some. The sample has 100,000 to 150,000 clones, approximately 90% seen once; the top ten hold about 1.5%. Sequenced material: peripheral blood. The receptors here all came from a human donor in a cohort sampled during active COVID-19.

The chain recombines TRBV7-9 with TRBJ2-2; TRBD2 agrees at 9 bases. The CDR3 is made up of 16 amino acids. V gave up 6 bases and J gave up 0 bases; unmatched junction bases: 5. Germline CDR1 and CDR2: SEHNR and FQNEAQ (reference sequence). The CDR3 DNA reads TGTGCCAGCAGTCCGGGACTAGCAGCGAACACCGGGGAGCTGTTTTTT. It is translated as CASSPGLAANTGELFF.

The chain joins TRBV18 to TRBJ1-3, with no clear D. V dropped 0 bases and J dropped 1 base, with 13 bases sitting between them. The CDR3 contains 17 residues. Germline CDR1 KGHSH, CDR2 LQKENI. The CDR3 loop is CASSPPGNLRSGNTIYF. The CDR3 DNA follows: TGTGCCAGCTCACCACCGGGCAACCTCCGTTCTGGAAACACCATATATTTT.

CDR3 in DNA: TGTGCCAGCAGCCCCCGGGGAGTTAACACTGAAGCTTTCTTT. Protein: CASSPRGVNTEAFF. This chain uses TRBV3-1 (or the pseudogene TRBV3-2) with TRBJ1-1, with D uncertain. Trimming left V 4 bases short and J 2 bases short, with 11 bases between. From germline, CDR1 is LGHDT and CDR2 YNNKEL (reference sequence). The CDR3 spans 14 residues.

In its sample, this clone was seen once. This chain connects TRBV27 to TRBJ1-2; D is possibly TRBD1 (5 bases). The V gene lost 5 bases and the J gene lost 7 bases, with 17 bases spanning the gap. Germline V CDR1 and CDR2: MNHEY, SMNVEV (reference sequence). This CDR3 is 14 amino acids long. CDR3 DNA sequence: TGTGCCAGCAGTCCCCTGGGGGGTCCGCGTGGCTACACCTTC. Translation: CASSPLGGPRGYTF.

In its sample, this clone is medium-sized. This chain connects TRBV4-2 to TRBJ1-5, with TRBD1 identical over 12 bases. CDR3 length equals 16 residues. Germline V gene sequence: CDR1 LGHNA, CDR2 YNFKEQ. Trimming removed 0 bases from V and 6 bases from J; junction bases left unmatched: 3. CDR3 sequence: CASSQDGTGGPQPQHF. DNA for the CDR3: TGTGCCAGCAGCCAAGATGGGACAGGGGGCCCTCAGCCCCAGCATTTT.

The V and J genes are TRBV19 and TRBJ1-5; 7 positions agree with TRBD1. The germline gives CDR1 LNHDA, CDR2 SQIVND (reference sequence). Trimming took 6 bases from V and 0 from J; bases not matched to a gene: 2. This CDR3 spans 14 amino acids. The CDR3 DNA reads TGTGCCAGTAGCTGGACAGGTAGCAATCAGCCCCAGCATTTT. Translating gives CASSWTGSNQPQHF.

J is TRBJ2-3 and V is TRBV9, with D perhaps TRBD2 (6 bases). CDR3 length: 14 amino acids. V lost 0 bases and J 4 bases, leaving 9 bases between the germline ends. CDR1 and CDR2 from the germline V gene are SGDLS and YYNGEE. The CDR3 region has the DNA TGTGCCAGCAGCGTAGCGGGGGATGCAGATACGCAGTATTTT. This encodes CASSVAGDADTQYF.

The chain links TRBV28 to TRBJ1-4; possible D gene TRBD1, 5 bases. The CDR3 length is 16 residues. V was shortened by 5 bases and J by 4 bases, with 17 bases between the two germline ends. CDR1 and CDR2 (germline): MDHEN, SYDVKM. CDR3 in DNA: TGTGCCAGCAGTCGACCTCCCAGGGCGCTTAATGAAAAACTGTTTTTT. As protein: CASSRPPRALNEKLFF.

The genes are TRBV27 and TRBJ2-2; a possible D gene is TRBD1 (5 bases). Germline CDR1 is MNHEY and CDR2 is SMNVEV (reference sequence). Trimming pared 2 bases from V and 1 base from J, leaving 11 bases between. There are 16 residues in the CDR3. The CDR3 is CASSLKGPMNTGELFF. CDR3 sequence (DNA): TGTGCCAGCAGTTTAAAGGGGCCAATGAACACCGGGGAGCTGTTTTTT.

This chain uses TRBV28 with TRBJ2-7; 8 positions match TRBD2. CDR3 size: 15 residues. The ends lost 5 bases at V and 3 bases at J; junction bases unmatched: 9. Per the germline V gene, CDR1 is MDHEN and CDR2 is SYDVKM. The CDR3 here is CASSPQSGSDYEQYF. CDR3 DNA sequence: TGTGCCAGCAGTCCTCAGAGCGGGAGCGACTACGAGCAGTACTTC. Complete variable domain (other parts from reference TRBV28 and TRBJ2-7): DVKVTQSSRYLVKRTGEKVFLECVQDMDHENMFWYRQDPGLGLRLIYFSYDVKMKEKGDIPEGYSVSREKKERFSLILESASTNQTSMYLCASSPQSGSDYEQYFGPGTRLTVT.

The count of this clone is one. The DNA of the CDR3 is TGTGCCAGCAGTGAATCTAGCGGGAGATGGGATACGCAGTATTTT. It specifies CASSESSGRWDTQYF. V and J are TRBV25-1 and TRBJ2-3, with 10 bases matching TRBD2. The germline V gene encodes CDR1 MGHDK and CDR2 SYGVNS. J was trimmed by 6 bases and V by 1 base; bases with no gene match: 4. The CDR3 is 15 amino acids.

This clone was counted once. The genes are TRBV3-1 (or the pseudogene TRBV3-2) and TRBJ1-1; 7 bases align to TRBD1. The CDR3 length is 14 residues. Trimming at V came to 4 bases and at J to 5 bases, leaving 7 bases not matched to a gene. Germline V gene data show CDR1 as LGHDT and CDR2 as YNNKEL (reference sequence). In DNA, the CDR3 is TGTGCCAGCAGCCCTGAGAGGGGGCTGACTGAAGCTTTCTTT. It encodes CASSPERGLTEAFF.

This chain links TRBV18 with TRBJ1-5; TRBD1 agrees at 7 bases. The CDR3 loop spans 15 amino acids. Trimming took 5 bases from V and 0 from J; bases not matched to a gene: 4. Looked up from germline, CDR1 is KGHSH and CDR2 is LQKENI. The CDR3 nucleotides read TGTGCCAGCTCAATGGGACAGATTAGCAATCAGCCCCAGCATTTT. Its protein product is CASSMGQISNQPQHF.

The chain employs TRBV6-5 and TRBJ1-1, with a weak D call TRBD1 (6 bases). The CDR3 totals 13 residues. Trimming took 6 bases from V and 1 from J, leaving 9 bases between them. CDR1 MNHEY and CDR2 SVGAGI come from the germline V gene. CDR3: CASRDSENTEAFF. DNA for the CDR3: TGTGCCAGCAGGGACAGCGAGAACACTGAAGCTTTCTTT.

The rearrangement links TRBV19 to TRBJ2-2; 9 bases line up with TRBD1. The CDR3 length is 16 residues. The germline V gene encodes CDR1 LNHDA and CDR2 SQIVND (reference sequence). V was pared by 6 bases and J by 7 bases, with 12 bases of the junction left unmatched. CDR3 nucleotides: TGTGCCAGTAGCCGGCGTGGGACAGGGTACAACGGGGAGCTGTTTTTT. Its translation: CASSRRGTGYNGELFF.

V is TRBV5-8 and J is TRBJ1-5, with TRBD1 matching over 7 bases. Germline V lookup: CDR1 SGHTS, CDR2 YDEGEE. The trim removed 6 bases at V and 1 base at J, leaving 16 bases unmatched. The CDR3 is 18 amino acids. For the CDR3, the DNA is TGTGCCAGCACCCTGAACCCCCACAAGACAGGGAGCAATCAGCCCCAGCATTTT. As protein: CASTLNPHKTGSNQPQHF.

The gene calls are TRBV19 and TRBJ1-1; D is possibly TRBD1 (5 bases). Trimming removed 3 bases from V and 1 base from J, with 9 bases in between. Germline assignment: CDR1 LNHDA and CDR2 SQIVND (reference sequence). The length of the CDR3 is 14 residues. As DNA, the CDR3 is TGTGCCAGTAGTATCCAGACAGCGAACACTGAAGCTTTCTTT. Its protein is CASSIQTANTEAFF.

This chain joins TRBV7-8 and TRBJ2-2, with D maybe TRBD1 (6 bases). The CDR3 runs 15 residues. The V end lost 5 bases, the J end lost 1 base, and 11 bases lay between the germline ends. The germline V gene encodes CDR1 SGHVS and CDR2 FQNEAQ. The CDR3 loop is CASSEQGGNTGELFF. Here the CDR3 DNA reads TGTGCCAGCAGCGAACAGGGTGGGAACACCGGGGAGCTGTTTTTT.

The V gene is TRBV19, the J gene TRBJ2-7, with 10 bases matching TRBD1. Germline V CDR1 and CDR2: LNHDA, SQIVND (reference sequence). The V segment lost 6 bases and the J segment 2 bases; nucleotides outside the gene matches: 7. The CDR3 length is 15 residues. In DNA, the CDR3 is TGTGCCAGTAGATCCGGACAGGGGGAAACCTACGAGCAGTACTTC. Translation: CASRSGQGETYEQYF. The variable domain in full, completed from reference TRBV19 and TRBJ2-7, reads DGGITQSPKYLFRKEGQNVTLSCEQNLNHDAMYWYRQDPGQGLRLIYYSQIVNDFQKGDIAEGYSVSREKKESFPLTVTSAQKNPTAFYLCASRSGQGETYEQYFGPGTRLTVT.

The J gene is TRBJ1-2, the V gene TRBV5-8; unclear D gene. CDR3 length equals 13 residues. Germline values: CDR1 SGHTS, CDR2 YDEGEE. The V and J ends lost 1 base and 3 bases respectively, with 7 bases between them. The CDR3 DNA follows: TGTGCCAGCAGCTTGCTTGAGTACTATGGCTACACCTTC. Encoded protein: CASSLLEYYGYTF.

This clone was picked up a small number of times. The chain has TRBV6-5 and TRBJ2-7, with 10 bases matching TRBD1. Germline V CDR1 and CDR2: MNHEY, SVGAGI. V was clipped by 4 bases and J by 2 bases; unmatched bases: 5. The CDR3 runs to 15 residues. The CDR3 spells CASSSRDRGPYEQYF. The CDR3 coding sequence is TGTGCCAGCAGTTCCCGGGACAGGGGTCCCTACGAGCAGTACTTC.

CDR3 residues: CASRASGSYEQYF. The CDR3 bases are TGTGCCAGCAGGGCTAGCGGCTCCTACGAGCAGTACTTC. This chain joins TRBV6-5 and TRBJ2-7; 7 bases line up with TRBD2. CDR3 length: 13 amino acids. Trimming took 6 bases from V and 0 from J; bases not matched to a gene: 2. CDR1 is MNHEY and CDR2 is SVGAGI in the germline V gene.

The V and J genes are TRBV15 and TRBJ2-5; 7 bases agree with TRBD1. CDR1 and CDR2 from the germline V gene are LNHNV and YYDKDF (reference sequence). The V and J ends lost 0 bases and 0 bases, in that order; junction bases with no gene match: 13. CDR3 length: 19 residues. CDR3 in amino acids: CATSRDLLRQGPHQETQYF. The CDR3 DNA reads TGTGCCACCAGCAGAGATCTCCTGCGACAGGGACCTCACCAAGAGACCCAGTACTTC.

J is TRBJ2-5 and V is TRBV10-2; tentatively, D is TRBD1 (6 bases). Germline CDR1 WSHSY, CDR2 SAAADI. This CDR3 spans 16 amino acids. The V end was cut by 6 bases, the J end by 3 bases, with 20 bases between. The CDR3 sequence: CASRGFTGILEETQYF. The CDR3 DNA reads TGCGCCAGCAGGGGTTTCACAGGGATCTTGGAAGAGACCCAGTACTTC.

The chain uses TRBV6-5 and TRBJ1-2, with TRBD1 matching 7 bases. Germline V gives CDR1 MNHEY, CDR2 SVGAGI. This CDR3 region has 13 residues. The junction had 4 bases not matched to a gene; V was cut back by 5 bases and J by 4 bases. CDR3 nucleotide sequence: TGTGCCAGCAGTCCGGGACAGTTCTATGGCTACACCTTC. Protein product: CASSPGQFYGYTF.

This sequence joins TRBV5-1 and TRBJ2-7, with 9 positions matching TRBD1. This CDR3 has 15 amino acids. Germline V CDR1 and CDR2: SGHRS, YFSETQ. V shed 4 bases and J 4 bases; nucleotides not matched to a gene: 9. Here the CDR3 reads CASSRWTGEGYEQYF. The CDR3, as DNA: TGCGCCAGCAGCCGATGGACAGGGGAGGGTTACGAGCAGTACTTC.

CDR3: CASSSGTGVEETQYF. CDR3 nucleotides: TGTGCCAGCAGTTCCGGGACAGGGGTTGAAGAGACCCAGTACTTC. The chain is built from TRBV28 and TRBJ2-5; 10 nucleotides agree with TRBD1. This CDR3 comprises 15 residues. CDR1 is MDHEN, CDR2 SYDVKM, per germline. The trim removed 4 bases at V and 3 bases at J, leaving 5 bases unmatched.